One T cell receptor (beta chain) is described in this entry. Its antigen is unknown. Base-call qualities are not available, and no considerably larger clone is one nucleotide away. These data are taken from a study of blood T cells in healthy people across ages (dated by TCRdb to the mid-2010s). Some background on the complete study: In model experiments, roughly one uniquely barcoded TCR beta cDNA molecule per two T cells was captured by template switching. To track age-related changes in TCR beta repertoire diversity, the study relied on deep sequencing normalized with unique cDNA molecular identifiers. The donors were split into four age groups: young (average approximately 16 years), middle-aged (about 40), aged (roughly 65) and long-lived (approximately 80). To avoid experimental bias, donors of different ages were distributed randomly across sequencing lanes. The study analyzed two additional independent replicas of 1 million unique cDNA reads from the same blood draw for two donors, one aged 18 to 29 and one aged 80 or older. General study outcomes and caveats: The long-lived group showed more naive CD4+ T cells, fewer expanded clones and increased TCR diversity than the aged group, suggesting age selection. Observed TCR beta diversity per million T cells fell roughly linearly with age, and a significant reduction was already apparent by age about 38. Donor CMV infection status was unknown, potentially confounding age-related changes in expanded clonotypes. Estimates of total diversity based on one million sequenced T cells were considered lower bounds and underestimates. Bulk unsorted PBMC profiling prevented conclusive comparison of naive and antigen-experienced compartments. A strong correlation was found between observed TCR beta diversity and the percentage of naive T cells measured by flow cytometry.

Libraries were prepared through 5' RACE. TCRdb shows the sequencer as Illumina HiSeq 2500. A second PCR of roughly 7 to 12 cycles was run with a J-beta primer mix and a sample-barcoded 5' primer. Each TCR beta cDNA molecule received a unique molecular identifier from a template-switch 5' adaptor carrying 12 random nucleotides. Each sample yielded at least 2.5 million CDR3-containing paired-end reads. First-strand cDNA was synthesized from all RNA with the Mint cDNA synthesis kit, primed by a TRBC-specific oligonucleotide. Following uracil-DNA glycosylase treatment, all cDNA underwent a first 18-cycle PCR with the universal primers M1SS and BC2_uni_R. As for the authors' bioinformatics: Normalization of each sample was performed by random selection of 1 million high-quality reads, each carrying a distinct molecular identifier. Instead of being binned into consensus sequences, reads that shared molecular identifiers were thrown out. MiTCR, with a Q25 quality threshold and the strictest error-elimination algorithm, was used for CDR3 identification, clonotype clustering and error correction. A nonparametric unseen species model with Euler transformation was used to estimate lower-bound total TCR beta diversity. TCRdb reran the public reads through fastp at Q25 and MiXCR, keeping productive beta chains. Records with the same CDR3 protein are collapsed into one entry carrying the most frequent genes and DNA. Clone size and V and J calls follow TCRdb, not the original study. The sample data list some 1.1 million distinct CDR3 sequences, and less than 45% of these were observed just once. The ten biggest clones cover under 15% of the sample.

Donors were a few dozen systemically healthy Caucasian individuals from Russia aged roughly 6 to 95 years. Each donor gave ten milliliters of peripheral blood, drawn into EDTA-treated Vacutainer tubes. Ficoll-Paque density-gradient centrifugation was used to isolate PBMCs, with at least 7 million obtained per sample. Trizol reagent was used to extract total RNA from PBMCs, with at least 6 micrograms per sample. The percentages of naive CD45RAhigh/CD27high T cells were determined by flow cytometry on a PBMC aliquot from every donor. Including the terminal cysteine and phenylalanine, the CDR3 comprises 15 residues. Only the CDR3 portion is preserved as DNA: 45 bases, with reading frame beginning at the first base.

The specimen sequenced was blood. The rearranged segments are TRBV12-3 or TRBV12-4 and TRBJ2-5; 10 bases in the junction line up with TRBD2. The J call is uncertain, as TRBJ2-7 better fits the DNA end. This TCR derives from a man aged 18 to 29 in good health. CDR3 loop: CASKLSSGGPYEQYF. The sequenced DNA is TGTGCCAGCAAGCTATCTAGCGGGGGCCCCTACGAGCAGTACTTC.